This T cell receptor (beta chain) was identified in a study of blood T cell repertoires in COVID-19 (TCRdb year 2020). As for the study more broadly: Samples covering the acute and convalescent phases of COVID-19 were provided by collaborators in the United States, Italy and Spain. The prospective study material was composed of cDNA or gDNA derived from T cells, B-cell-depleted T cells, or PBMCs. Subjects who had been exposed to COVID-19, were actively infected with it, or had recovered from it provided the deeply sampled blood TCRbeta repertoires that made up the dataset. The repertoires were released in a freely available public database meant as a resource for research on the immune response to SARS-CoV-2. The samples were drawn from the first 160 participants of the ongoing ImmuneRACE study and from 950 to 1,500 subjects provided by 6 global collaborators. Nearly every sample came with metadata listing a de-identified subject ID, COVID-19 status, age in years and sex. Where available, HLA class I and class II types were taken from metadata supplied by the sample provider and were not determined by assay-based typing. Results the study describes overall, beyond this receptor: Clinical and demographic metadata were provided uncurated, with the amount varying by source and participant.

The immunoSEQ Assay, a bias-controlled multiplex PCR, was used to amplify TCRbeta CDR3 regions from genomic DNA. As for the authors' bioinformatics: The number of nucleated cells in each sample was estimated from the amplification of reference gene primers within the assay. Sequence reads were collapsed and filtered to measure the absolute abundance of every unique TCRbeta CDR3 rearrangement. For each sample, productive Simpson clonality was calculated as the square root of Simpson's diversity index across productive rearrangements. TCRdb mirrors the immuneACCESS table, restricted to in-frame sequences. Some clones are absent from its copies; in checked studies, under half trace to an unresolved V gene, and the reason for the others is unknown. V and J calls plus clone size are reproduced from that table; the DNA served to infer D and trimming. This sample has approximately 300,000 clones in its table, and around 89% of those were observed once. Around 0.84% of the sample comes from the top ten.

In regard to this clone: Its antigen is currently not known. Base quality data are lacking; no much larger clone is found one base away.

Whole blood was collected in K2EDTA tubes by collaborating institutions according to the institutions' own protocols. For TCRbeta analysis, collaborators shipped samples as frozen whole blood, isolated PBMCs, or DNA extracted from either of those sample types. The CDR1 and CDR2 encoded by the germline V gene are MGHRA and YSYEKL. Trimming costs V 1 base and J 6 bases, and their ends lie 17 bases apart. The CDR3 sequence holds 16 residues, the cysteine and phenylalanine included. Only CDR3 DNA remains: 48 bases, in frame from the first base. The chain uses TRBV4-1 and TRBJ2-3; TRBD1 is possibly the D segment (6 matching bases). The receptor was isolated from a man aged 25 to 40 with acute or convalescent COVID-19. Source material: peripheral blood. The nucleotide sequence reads TGCGCCAGCAGCCAAGTTGAGCAGGGGAGAGAGGATACGCAGTATTTT. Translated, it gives CASSQVEQGREDTQYF.